This TCR beta chain was captured in a study of blood T cell repertoires in COVID-19. This CDR3 has 14 residues. V was shortened by 3 bases and J by 9 bases, with 13 bases between the two germline ends. Germline values: CDR1 SGHNT, CDR2 YYREEE (reference sequence). It was during active infection that Seattle patients were enrolled and then longitudinally followed. Profiling relied on immunoSEQ multiplex PCR, and the TCRdb table lists in-frame clones only, not all of them. The sample shows a few hundred thousand clones, approximately 89% of them seen only once. Sequencing was done on a sample of peripheral blood. The genes are TRBV5-4 and TRBJ1-6, with D possibly matching TRBD1 (5 bases). This TCR was recovered from a woman between 25 and 40 years old with COVID-19, enrolled during active disease. The chain's CDR3 is CASSSQGMSSPLHF. The CDR3 bases are TGTGCCAGCAGCTCCCAGGGAATGAGTTCACCCCTCCACTTT. Full variable domain (missing parts from reference TRBV5-4 and TRBJ1-6): ETGVTQSPTHLIKTRGQQVTLRCSSQSGHNTVSWYQQALGQGPQFIFQYYREEENGRGNFPPRFSGLQFPNYSSELNVNALELDDSALYLCASSSQGMSSPLHFGNGTRLTVT.